Shown below are 26 T cell receptor beta chains from a single sample sequenced in a study of blood T cells in healthy people across ages. A second PCR of roughly 7 to 11 cycles used a sample-barcoded 5' primer and a J-beta primer mix. MiXCR, run by TCRdb on the 5' RACE reads, gives a single entry per CDR3 protein. The top ten clones hold around a sixth of a sample with about 800,000 distinct CDR3 sequences, about 47% of them seen once. The sequenced sample was blood. All receptors derive from an elderly man in good health.

This clonotype was observed at least ten times. The genes are TRBV12-3 or TRBV12-4 and TRBJ1-2; the match to TRBD1 covers 8 bases. The CDR3 has 12 residues. V lost 6 bases to trimming and J lost 3 bases; unmatched junction nucleotides: 0. For the CDR3, the DNA is TGTGCCAGCAGACAGGGGGACTATGGCTACACCTTC. The encoded protein is CASRQGDYGYTF.

The chain has TRBV20-1 and TRBJ2-1, with 14 bases identical to TRBD2. The CDR3 is made up of 14 amino acids. Germline CDR1 and CDR2: DFQATT and SNEGSKA (reference sequence). The ends lost 2 bases at V and 15 bases at J; junction bases unmatched: 9. The CDR3 loop is CSARSPGLAGELFF. The DNA for the CDR3 is TGCAGTGCTAGATCACCGGGACTAGCGGGAGAGTTGTTCTTC.

The chain carries TRBV20-1 and TRBJ2-1, with 8 positions matching TRBD2. V trimming: 5 bases; J trimming: 0 bases; junction bases outside the gene matches: 6. This CDR3 is built from 15 residues. Germline V gives CDR1 DFQATT, CDR2 SNEGSKA (reference sequence). In nucleotides, the CDR3 is TGCAGTGCTCCCCGGGGGGGCAGCTCCTACAATGAGCAGTTCTTC. Residues: CSAPRGGSSYNEQFF.

This clonotype has only a few counts. The chain employs TRBV5-1 and TRBJ2-7; D may be TRBD2 (5 bases). This CDR3 has 15 amino acids. Germline V lookup: CDR1 SGHRS, CDR2 YFSETQ. Trimming cost V 0 bases and J 0 bases, with 10 bases left between them. CDR3 coding DNA: TGCGCCAGCAGCTTGGCGGGGAGCGCCTCCTACGAGCAGTACTTC. It specifies CASSLAGSASYEQYF.

Concerning this clonotype itself: A read error may produce the germline difference seen at one junction end. CDR3 region: CGARDAEGSTSPLHF. The CDR3 DNA follows: TGCGGTGCTAGAGATGCGGAGGGTTCGACTTCACCCCTCCACTTT. V gene TRBV20-1 combines with J gene TRBJ1-6; no reliable D call. The length of the CDR3 is 15 residues. Germline assignment: CDR1 DFQATT and CDR2 SNEGSKA (reference sequence).

The rearrangement joins TRBV12-3 or TRBV12-4 to TRBJ2-3; perhaps TRBD2 as D (5 bases). Trimming took 3 bases from V and 4 from J, leaving 8 bases between them. The CDR3 is made up of 13 amino acids. The CDR3 DNA reads as TGTGCCAGCAGTTTCGGGATCGCAGATACGCAGTATTTT. Protein: CASSFGIADTQYF.

Remarks on this clonotype: An end of the junction differs from the germline gene, which may be a read error. This rearrangement joins TRBV5-1 to TRBJ2-3; 7 bases line up with TRBD1. This CDR3 region has 15 residues. Germline V CDR1 and CDR2: SGHRS, YFSETQ. Here the CDR3 DNA reads TGCGCCAGCAGACGAGGGGGACAGTCCGCAGATATGCAGTATTTT. It codes for CASRRGGQSADMQYF.

This rearrangement joins TRBV18 to TRBJ1-6, with D possibly TRBD1 on 5 matching bases. CDR3 size: 14 residues. V lost 2 bases and J 7 bases, leaving 9 bases between the germline ends. Looked up from germline, CDR1 is KGHSH and CDR2 is LQKENI. The CDR3 sequence: CASSPAGPNSPLHF. Written as DNA, the CDR3 is TGTGCCAGCTCACCAGCAGGGCCGAATTCACCCCTCCACTTT.

The chain carries TRBV20-1 and TRBJ1-1; 7 nucleotides agree with TRBD1. Germline trimming cut 4 bases from V and 0 bases from J; bases unmatched to any gene: 11. Looked up from germline, CDR1 is DFQATT and CDR2 is SNEGSKA (reference sequence). There are 16 residues in the CDR3. CDR3 DNA: TGCAGTGCTATACGGGTGGCAGGGGGACTGAACACTGAAGCTTTCTTT. This encodes CSAIRVAGGLNTEAFF.

The chain combines TRBV20-1 with TRBJ2-3; the match to TRBD2 covers 8 bases. The germline gives CDR1 DFQATT, CDR2 SNEGSKA (reference sequence). The V and J ends lost 6 bases and 6 bases, in that order; junction bases with no gene match: 17. CDR3 length: 16 amino acids. CDR3 protein: CSANPQSGGGWDTQYF. The CDR3 DNA reads as TGCAGTGCCAACCCTCAGTCTGGCGGGGGGTGGGATACGCAGTATTTT.

The gene calls are TRBV2 and TRBJ1-1; tentative D call: TRBD1 (6 bases). The CDR3 spans 12 residues. The V gene's germline CDR1 is SNHLY and CDR2 FYNNEI. With 8 bases removed from V and 5 bases from J, the gap between germline ends came to 12 bases. This CDR3 is CASESRGTEAFF. CDR3 DNA sequence: TGTGCCAGCGAGAGCAGGGGAACTGAAGCTTTCTTT.

The chain is built from TRBV29-1 and TRBJ2-3; maybe TRBD2 (7 bases). CDR1 and CDR2 (germline): SQVTM, ANQGSEA. The CDR3 totals 13 residues. The V end lost 6 bases, the J end lost 2 bases, and 12 bases lay between the germline ends. CDR3 bases: TGCAGCGTGGGTGCGGGGGCCACAGATACGCAGTATTTT. Translated: CSVGAGATDTQYF.

The CDR3, as DNA: TGTGCCAGCAGCATCGGGACGAACGAATTGGGAGAGACCCAGTTCTTC. Translated: CASSIGTNELGETQFF. V usage is TRBV9 and J usage is TRBJ2-1, with D possibly being TRBD1 or TRBD2 (5 bases each). From germline, CDR1 is SGDLS and CDR2 YYNGEE. Deletions cut 4 bases from V and 13 bases from J, with 27 bases between. The CDR3 loop spans 16 amino acids. Variable domain in full (rest from reference TRBV9 and TRBJ2-1): DSGVTQTPKHLITATGQRVTLRCSPRSGDLSVYWYQQSLDQGLQFLIQYYNGEERAKGNILERFSAQQFPDLHSELNLSSLELGDSALYFCASSIGTNELGETQFFGPGTRLTVL.

The chain has TRBV28 and TRBJ2-5; 13 bases match TRBD2. J lost 5 bases, V lost 3 bases, and 9 bases had no gene match. Per germline, CDR1 MDHEN and CDR2 SYDVKM. This CDR3 spans 17 amino acids. The CDR3 DNA reads as TGTGCCAGCAGTTTCTTGGGGACTAGCGGGACGGAGGAGACCCAGTACTTC. Translation gives CASSFLGTSGTEETQYF. Based on the CDR3 plus reference TRBV28 and TRBJ2-5, the full variable domain is DVKVTQSSRYLVKRTGEKVFLECVQDMDHENMFWYRQDPGLGLRLIYFSYDVKMKEKGDIPEGYSVSREKKERFSLILESASTNQTSMYLCASSFLGTSGTEETQYFGPGTRLLVL.

The CDR3 reads CASSVQPSGNEQFF. CDR3 bases: TGTGCCAGCAGTGTCCAACCCTCAGGCAATGAGCAGTTCTTC. The chain is built from TRBV6-4 and TRBJ2-1; D unclear. This CDR3 has 14 residues. The V end lost 4 bases, the J end lost 6 bases, and 13 bases lay between the germline ends. Germline CDR1 reads MRHNA; CDR2 reads SNTAGT.

This clonotype was recorded many times. This chain connects TRBV29-1 to TRBJ2-5, with TRBD1 as a possible D gene (6 bases). The germline V and J ends were trimmed by 6 bases and 0 bases, with 11 bases remaining between them. The germline V gene has CDR1 SQVTM and CDR2 ANQGSEA. The CDR3 consists of 13 residues. The CDR3 nucleotides are TGCAGCGTGGAAACAGGGTACCAAGAGACCCAGTACTTC. Amino acids: CSVETGYQETQYF.

The CDR3 here is CSVGGTGAETQYF. The DNA of the CDR3 is TGCAGCGTGGGGGGGACGGGAGCGGAGACCCAGTACTTC. The chain joins TRBV29-1 to TRBJ2-5, with 7 bases identical to TRBD2. The CDR3 is 13 residues long. From germline, CDR1 is SQVTM and CDR2 ANQGSEA. V was pared by 6 bases and J by 5 bases, with 9 bases of the junction left unmatched. Full variable domain (missing parts from reference TRBV29-1 and TRBJ2-5): SAVISQKPSRDICQRGTSLTIQCQVDSQVTMMFWYRQQPGQSLTLIATANQGSEATYESGFVIDKFPISRPNLTFSTLTVSNMSPEDSSIYLCSVGGTGAETQYFGPGTRLLVL.

This clonotype was counted only a few times. The chain carries TRBV14 and TRBJ1-6; 8 bases match TRBD1. With 0 bases clipped from V and 3 bases from J, the junction kept 4 bases outside the gene matches. The CDR3 sequence is 17 residues long. Per the germline V gene, CDR1 is SGHDN and CDR2 is FVKESK. CDR3: CASSQDGRGLYNSPLHF. CDR3 bases: TGTGCCAGCAGCCAAGATGGCAGGGGGCTCTATAATTCACCCCTCCACTTT.

With regard to this clonotype: A clone one base away is much larger, so this may be a read error. V is TRBV10-3 and J is TRBJ2-5; the D is unclear. Germline values: CDR1 ENHRY, CDR2 SYGVKD. V lost 3 bases, J lost 11 bases, and 13 bases lay in between. The CDR3 covers 12 residues. DNA of the CDR3: TGTGCCATCAGTGATCCTGACACCCCTCAGTACTTC. Protein sequence: CAISDPDTPQYF.

The V and J genes are TRBV15 and TRBJ2-6; D call uncertain. V gave up 11 bases and J gave up 0 bases, with 8 bases separating them. Germline-derived CDR1 and CDR2 are LNHNV and YYDKDF (reference sequence). The CDR3 is 13 residues long. As DNA, the CDR3 is TGTGCCGCAAGAAGCTCTGGGGCCAACGTCCTGACTTTC. This sequence encodes CAARSSGANVLTF. Looking up the rest from reference TRBV15 and TRBJ2-6 gives the full variable domain: DAMVIQNPRYQVTQFGKPVTLSCSQTLNHNVMYWYQQKSSQAPKLLFHYYDKDFNNEADTPDNFQSRRPNTSFCFLDIRSPGLGDTAMYLCAARSSGANVLTFGAGSRLTVL.

The gene calls are TRBV10-2 and TRBJ2-5; 8 nucleotides line up with TRBD2. There are 11 residues in the CDR3. Germline values: CDR1 WSHSY, CDR2 SAAADI. With V trimmed by 10 bases and J by 5 bases, 3 bases remained unmatched. In nucleotides, the CDR3 is TGCGCCATTCGGGAGGGCGAGACCCAGTACTTC. This translates into CAIREGETQYF.

The chain uses TRBV7-2 and TRBJ2-7; TRBD2 matches at 9 bases. The ends lost 4 bases at V and 6 bases at J; junction bases unmatched: 10. From germline, CDR1 is SGHTA and CDR2 FQGNSA. The CDR3 has 15 amino acids. In DNA, the CDR3 is TGTGCCAGCAGCTCTGGTAGGCTAGCGGGAAGCGAGCAGTACTTC. Translation gives CASSSGRLAGSEQYF.

About this clonotype: The DNA is left out, because the CDR3 cannot be placed on it with certainty; the CDR3 is given as TCRdb lists it. The V call is TRBV12-3 or TRBV12-4, the J call TRBJ2-3; TRBD1, the table's D call, lacks a check against the DNA. The CDR3 is made up of 14 amino acids, end residues included. CDR3 loop: CASSFAGGTDAEYF.

This clonotype was detected a few times. The chain carries TRBV6-5 and TRBJ2-7, with a possible D match to TRBD1 (5 bases). V lost 6 bases, J lost 4 bases, and 16 bases lay in between. The CDR3 has 14 residues. Germline V gene data show CDR1 as MNHEY and CDR2 as SVGAGI. CDR3 in DNA: TGTGCCAGCAGCCAAAGTGTACAGGAGTACGAGCAGTACTTC. This encodes CASSQSVQEYEQYF.

The chain recombines TRBV7-2 with TRBJ2-5, with a tentative D call TRBD1 (6 bases). The V gene's germline CDR1 is SGHTA and CDR2 FQGNSA. Trimming pared 4 bases from V and 3 bases from J, leaving 18 bases between. CDR3 length: 16 residues. The CDR3 is CASSSPAGVLEETQYF. The CDR3, as DNA: TGTGCCAGCAGCTCGCCCGCAGGGGTGCTTGAAGAGACCCAGTACTTC.

This clonotype has ten or more counts. V and J are TRBV5-5 and TRBJ2-5; 8 bases fit TRBD2. V trimming: 3 bases; J trimming: 5 bases; junction bases outside the gene matches: 6. This CDR3 spans 14 amino acids. Germline CDR1 reads SGHKS; CDR2 reads YYEKEE (reference sequence). The CDR3 nucleotides read TGTGCCAGCAGCTCGTGGAGCGGGGGTGAGACCCAGTACTTC. This encodes CASSSWSGGETQYF.